These T cell receptor beta chains were read from a single sample in a study of T-cell reconstitution after alpha-beta-depleted transplantation in children. TCRdb used MiXCR to reprocess the PCR reads, holding one entry per CDR3 protein. This table has 90,000 to 130,000 distinct CDR3 sequences, approximately 10% appearing once. Sample: PBMCs from the stem cell graft donor, taken from the stem cell graft. These receptors originate from a human donor who donated a stem cell graft to a child with acute lymphoblastic leukemia. Both conserved end residues are part of each CDR3. The order of the fields is clone size, D gene, V gene, J gene, CDR3 length, CDR3 DNA, CDR3 protein. D genes are given only for firm matches. Clone size is not always given. Where it is, it says once, few, many or a class for expanded clones.

clone_size: many; d_call: NA; v_call: TRBV3-1; j_call: TRBJ2-5; cdr3_length: 10; cdr3_nt: TGTGCCAGCAGCCAAGAGACCCAGTACTTC; cdr3_aa: CASSQETQYF
clone_size: many; d_call: NA; v_call: TRBV4-3; j_call: TRBJ1-2; cdr3_length: 14; cdr3_nt: TGCGCCAGCAGCCAAGACCCCCGGGAGGATGGCTACACCTTC; cdr3_aa: CASSQDPREDGYTF
clone_size: many; d_call: TRBD2; v_call: TRBV30; j_call: TRBJ2-1; cdr3_length: 17; cdr3_nt: TGTGCCTGGGGAGGGGGACCCCTAGCGGGACTCTCAAATGAGCAGTTCTTC; cdr3_aa: CAWGGGPLAGLSNEQFF
clone_size: NA; d_call: NA; v_call: TRBV20-1; j_call: TRBJ2-7; cdr3_length: 13; cdr3_nt: TGCAGTGCTAGAGATCGGTGGGCCTACGAGCAGTACTTC; cdr3_aa: CSARDRWAYEQYF
clone_size: many; d_call: TRBD2; v_call: TRBV12-3/TRBV12-4; j_call: TRBJ2-1; cdr3_length: 14; cdr3_nt: TGTGCCAGCAGTATAGCGGGAGGCTGGAATGAGCAGTTCTTC; cdr3_aa: CASSIAGGWNEQFF
clone_size: many; d_call: NA; v_call: TRBV20-1; j_call: TRBJ2-2; cdr3_length: 13; cdr3_nt: TGCAGTGCTAGAGATAGACGCACCGGGGAGCTGTTTTTT; cdr3_aa: CSARDRRTGELFF
clone_size: many; d_call: TRBD1; v_call: TRBV5-4; j_call: TRBJ2-7; cdr3_length: 19; cdr3_nt: TGTGCCAGCAGCTTTGGTGATGTGGTCGAAAAGGGGGCTCCCTACGAGCAGTACTTC; cdr3_aa: CASSFGDVVEKGAPYEQYF
clone_size: many; d_call: NA; v_call: TRBV4-1; j_call: TRBJ1-1; cdr3_length: 14; cdr3_nt: TGCGCCAGCAGCCAAGATGACCGAATCACTGAAGCTTTCTTT; cdr3_aa: CASSQDDRITEAFF
clone_size: many; d_call: TRBD2; v_call: TRBV19; j_call: TRBJ2-3; cdr3_length: 17; cdr3_nt: TGTGCCAGTAGTCCGCTAGCGGGCACTCCTAGCACAGATACGCAGTATTTT; cdr3_aa: CASSPLAGTPSTDTQYF
clone_size: many; d_call: NA; v_call: TRBV29-1; j_call: TRBJ2-6; cdr3_length: 14; cdr3_nt: TGCAGCGTTGAAGATGGTACTGGGGCCAACGTCCTGACTTTC; cdr3_aa: CSVEDGTGANVLTF
clone_size: many; d_call: NA; v_call: TRBV6-2/TRBV6-3; j_call: TRBJ2-7; cdr3_length: 15; cdr3_nt: TGTGCCAGCAGTTACGGACGGGGAATCACCTACGAGCAGTACTTC; cdr3_aa: CASSYGRGITYEQYF
clone_size: many; d_call: TRBD1; v_call: TRBV12-3/TRBV12-4; j_call: TRBJ2-6; cdr3_length: 17; cdr3_nt: TGTGCCAGCACCTTCTCGGGACAGGTCTCTGGGGCCAACGTCCTGACTTTC; cdr3_aa: CASTFSGQVSGANVLTF
clone_size: many; d_call: NA; v_call: TRBV11-2; j_call: TRBJ2-1; cdr3_length: 14; cdr3_nt: TGTGCCAGCAGCCCTCAAAGACTCAACAATGAGCAGTTCTTC; cdr3_aa: CASSPQRLNNEQFF
clone_size: many; d_call: NA; v_call: TRBV11-2; j_call: TRBJ1-4; cdr3_length: 16; cdr3_nt: TGTGCCAGCAGCGATCGGGGGGGGCCGACTAATGAAAAACTGTTTTTT; cdr3_aa: CASSDRGGPTNEKLFF
clone_size: many; d_call: NA; v_call: TRBV29-1; j_call: TRBJ2-5; cdr3_length: 14; cdr3_nt: TGCAGCGTTGTAGTTCCGGGAGTGGGAGAGACCCAGTACTTC; cdr3_aa: CSVVVPGVGETQYF
clone_size: many; d_call: NA; v_call: TRBV5-1; j_call: TRBJ2-7; cdr3_length: 12; cdr3_nt: TGCGCCAGCAGCGCGGGTGATTACGAGCAGTACTTC; cdr3_aa: CASSAGDYEQYF
clone_size: many; d_call: NA; v_call: TRBV20-1; j_call: TRBJ1-4; cdr3_length: 13; cdr3_nt: TGCAGTGCTATAAGGGCGGGGAATGAAAAACTGTTTTTT; cdr3_aa: CSAIRAGNEKLFF
clone_size: many; d_call: TRBD1; v_call: TRBV7-2; j_call: TRBJ1-1; cdr3_length: 13; cdr3_nt: TGTGCCAGCAGACCACAGGGGTGGACTGAAGCTTTCTTT; cdr3_aa: CASRPQGWTEAFF
clone_size: many; d_call: TRBD2; v_call: TRBV5-5; j_call: TRBJ2-5; cdr3_length: 16; cdr3_nt: TGTGCCAGCAGCTGGAGGGGACTAGCGGGACTAGAGACCCAGTACTTC; cdr3_aa: CASSWRGLAGLETQYF
clone_size: many; d_call: NA; v_call: TRBV30; j_call: TRBJ1-2; cdr3_length: 15; cdr3_nt: TGTGCCTGGAGTCGGGTAGGGGCTGGGGACTATGGCTACACCTTC; cdr3_aa: CAWSRVGAGDYGYTF
clone_size: many; d_call: TRBD1; v_call: TRBV20-1; j_call: TRBJ1-1; cdr3_length: 13; cdr3_nt: TGCAGTGCTAGGTCAGGGGGCGCGCCCGAAGCTTTCTTT; cdr3_aa: CSARSGGAPEAFF
clone_size: many; d_call: NA; v_call: TRBV5-1; j_call: TRBJ2-7; cdr3_length: 16; cdr3_nt: TGCGCCAGCTCCGCCGGGACAAGGCTGTCGGTGTACGAGCAGTACTTC; cdr3_aa: CASSAGTRLSVYEQYF
clone_size: many; d_call: NA; v_call: TRBV25-1; j_call: TRBJ2-7; cdr3_length: 16; cdr3_nt: TGTGCCAGCAGTGAGTACGGCAGGGAAGGTTCCTACGAGCAGTACTTC; cdr3_aa: CASSEYGREGSYEQYF
clone_size: many; d_call: TRBD2; v_call: TRBV7-2; j_call: TRBJ2-1; cdr3_length: 15; cdr3_nt: TGTGCCAGCGTCCGGGCTAGCGGACTTTACAATGAGCAGTTCTTC; cdr3_aa: CASVRASGLYNEQFF
clone_size: many; d_call: NA; v_call: TRBV7-9; j_call: TRBJ2-7; cdr3_length: 15; cdr3_nt: TGTGCCAGCACAGATAGGACGGCGAGCTCCTACGAGCAGTACTTC; cdr3_aa: CASTDRTASSYEQYF
clone_size: many; d_call: NA; v_call: TRBV29-1; j_call: TRBJ1-1; cdr3_length: 11; cdr3_nt: TGCAGCGCATTAGAAGGCACTGAAGCTTTCTTT; cdr3_aa: CSALEGTEAFF
clone_size: many; d_call: TRBD1; v_call: TRBV5-1; j_call: TRBJ1-1; cdr3_length: 15; cdr3_nt: TGCGCCAGCAGCTATACGGGACAGGGGGGCACTGAAGCTTTCTTT; cdr3_aa: CASSYTGQGGTEAFF
clone_size: few; d_call: NA; v_call: TRBV3-1; j_call: TRBJ1-1; cdr3_length: 14; cdr3_nt: TGTGCCAGCAGCCAAGAAGGGAGGAACACTGAAGCTTTCTTT; cdr3_aa: CASSQEGRNTEAFF
clone_size: many; d_call: NA; v_call: TRBV14; j_call: TRBJ2-7; cdr3_length: 13; cdr3_nt: TGTGCCAGCAGCCTAGGACGGGGCCCCGAGCAGTACTTC; cdr3_aa: CASSLGRGPEQYF
clone_size: many; d_call: NA; v_call: TRBV5-1; j_call: TRBJ1-1; cdr3_length: 15; cdr3_nt: TGCGCCAGCAGCTGGGAGGCCCAGGCGAACACTGAAGCTTTCTTT; cdr3_aa: CASSWEAQANTEAFF
clone_size: many; d_call: NA; v_call: TRBV12-3/TRBV12-4; j_call: TRBJ1-1; cdr3_length: 14; cdr3_nt: TGTGCCAGCAGTTTATTCGGGGGGAACACTGAAGCTTTCTTT; cdr3_aa: CASSLFGGNTEAFF
clone_size: many; d_call: TRBD1; v_call: TRBV10-3; j_call: TRBJ2-1; cdr3_length: 15; cdr3_nt: TGTGCCATCAGTGAGTCGGGACAGGGTACCAATGAGCAGTTCTTC; cdr3_aa: CAISESGQGTNEQFF
clone_size: many; d_call: TRBD1; v_call: TRBV12-3/TRBV12-4; j_call: TRBJ1-1; cdr3_length: 16; cdr3_nt: TGTGCCAGCAGTCTCCGGGACAGGGGGTCGGACACTGAAGCTTTCTTT; cdr3_aa: CASSLRDRGSDTEAFF
clone_size: many; d_call: TRBD2; v_call: TRBV7-2; j_call: TRBJ2-5; cdr3_length: 14; cdr3_nt: TGTGCCAGCAGCGCCCAGTGGGGGGGGGAGACCCAGTACTTC; cdr3_aa: CASSAQWGGETQYF
clone_size: many; d_call: NA; v_call: TRBV9; j_call: TRBJ2-5; cdr3_length: 13; cdr3_nt: TGTGCCAGCAGCGTAGTCGGAAAAGAGACCCAGTACTTC; cdr3_aa: CASSVVGKETQYF
clone_size: NA; d_call: NA; v_call: TRBV19; j_call: TRBJ2-1; cdr3_length: 13; cdr3_nt: TGTGCTACGAGGTGGGGCAGGGACAATGAGCAGTTCTTC; cdr3_aa: CATRWGRDNEQFF
clone_size: many; d_call: NA; v_call: TRBV29-1; j_call: TRBJ2-7; cdr3_length: 13; cdr3_nt: TGCAGCGTCCAGACACCCGCGGCCTACGAGCAGTACTTC; cdr3_aa: CSVQTPAAYEQYF
clone_size: many; d_call: TRBD2; v_call: TRBV9; j_call: TRBJ2-3; cdr3_length: 16; cdr3_nt: TGTGCCAGCAGCGAGTCGGGGGGGCCGTCCACAGATACGCAGTATTTT; cdr3_aa: CASSESGGPSTDTQYF
clone_size: NA; d_call: TRBD1; v_call: TRBV5-1; j_call: TRBJ2-7; cdr3_length: 15; cdr3_nt: TGCGCCAGCAGCTTGGATCGGACAGGGGGCGACGAGCAGTACTTC; cdr3_aa: CASSLDRTGGDEQYF
clone_size: many; d_call: NA; v_call: TRBV21-1; j_call: TRBJ1-3; cdr3_length: 18; cdr3_nt: TGTGCCAGCAGCAAAGGACAGGCGTTTCAGAGCTCTGGAAACACCATATATTTT; cdr3_aa: CASSKGQAFQSSGNTIYF
clone_size: many; d_call: TRBD2; v_call: TRBV4-3; j_call: TRBJ2-3; cdr3_length: 15; cdr3_nt: TGCGCCAGCAGCCAACTAGCGGAAATCACAGATACGCAGTATTTT; cdr3_aa: CASSQLAEITDTQYF
clone_size: many; d_call: NA; v_call: TRBV5-1; j_call: TRBJ1-1; cdr3_length: 14; cdr3_nt: TGCGCCAGCAGCTTGGACACGACGAACACTGAAGCTTTCTTT; cdr3_aa: CASSLDTTNTEAFF
clone_size: NA; d_call: TRBD1; v_call: TRBV30; j_call: TRBJ2-2; cdr3_length: 12; cdr3_nt: TGTGCCCAGGCCAGGGGGCCCGGGGAGCTGTTTTTT; cdr3_aa: CAQARGPGELFF
clone_size: many; d_call: NA; v_call: TRBV25-1; j_call: TRBJ1-2; cdr3_length: 14; cdr3_nt: TGTGCCAGCAGTGGTTGGGACCCGGAAATTGGCTACACCTTC; cdr3_aa: CASSGWDPEIGYTF
clone_size: NA; d_call: NA; v_call: TRBV4-3; j_call: TRBJ2-5; cdr3_length: 18; cdr3_nt: TGCGCCAGCAGCCAAGATCATGCTTGGACGGGCTCGCTTAAGACCCAGTACTTC; cdr3_aa: CASSQDHAWTGSLKTQYF
clone_size: medium-sized; d_call: NA; v_call: TRBV14; j_call: TRBJ1-6; cdr3_length: 14; cdr3_nt: TGTGCCAGCAGCCAAGTGCAGTCTAATTCACCCCTCCACTTT; cdr3_aa: CASSQVQSNSPLHF
clone_size: many; d_call: NA; v_call: TRBV6-5; j_call: TRBJ1-2; cdr3_length: 14; cdr3_nt: TGTGCCAGCAGTTACTCGTCAGCCTTCTATGGCTACACCTTC; cdr3_aa: CASSYSSAFYGYTF
clone_size: many; d_call: TRBD1; v_call: TRBV5-1; j_call: TRBJ1-6; cdr3_length: 15; cdr3_nt: TGCGCCAGCAGCCAAGGGACAGGGGGCTCGTCACCCCTCCACTTT; cdr3_aa: CASSQGTGGSSPLHF
clone_size: many; d_call: TRBD1; v_call: TRBV12-3/TRBV12-4; j_call: TRBJ1-1; cdr3_length: 14; cdr3_nt: TGTGCCAGCAGTTTAAGGGAGGGACAGGGCGAAGCTTTCTTT; cdr3_aa: CASSLREGQGEAFF
clone_size: many; d_call: NA; v_call: TRBV4-3; j_call: TRBJ2-7; cdr3_length: 14; cdr3_nt: TGCGCCAGCAGCCAAGATTTACCTTCCTACGAGCAGTACTTC; cdr3_aa: CASSQDLPSYEQYF
clone_size: many; d_call: TRBD1; v_call: TRBV20-1; j_call: TRBJ1-3; cdr3_length: 16; cdr3_nt: TGCAGTGCTCCCGTCGAGGACAGGGGGCCTGGAAACACCATATATTTT; cdr3_aa: CSAPVEDRGPGNTIYF